What follows are 9 T cell receptor beta chains derived from one specimen sequenced in a study of cytomegalovirus exposure and HLA in healthy donors. 13 Jbeta primers and 60 Vbeta primers were used for the PCR. The method was immunoSEQ multiplex PCR; TCRdb's version includes in-frame clones alone and lacks a portion of them. The sample lists 150,000 to 170,000 clones, approximately 75% occurring once. Specimen: PBMCs. These receptors were taken from a man aged 18 to 30 in good health and CMV-seronegative.

CDR3: CAWSVWSQPQHF. The DNA of the CDR3 is TGTGCCTGGAGTGTATGGAGTCAGCCCCAGCATTTT. The genes are TRBV30 and TRBJ1-5, with D hard to call. Germline assignment: CDR1 GTSNPN and CDR2 SVGIG (reference sequence). The CDR3 is made up of 12 amino acids. V lost 0 bases and J 6 bases, leaving 6 bases between the germline ends.

This clone was recorded a few times. The chain is built from TRBV5-6 and TRBJ1-3, with 10 bases that match TRBD1. The CDR3 extends over 17 amino acids. Germline-derived CDR1 and CDR2 are SGHDT and YYEEEE. V dropped 2 bases and J dropped 1; count of bases not matched to a gene: 6. The CDR3 loop is CASSFGQGDWSGNTIYF. The CDR3 nucleotides are TGTGCCAGCAGCTTTGGACAGGGGGATTGGTCTGGAAACACCATATATTTT. The whole variable domain, filled in from reference TRBV5-6 and TRBJ1-3, reads DAGVTQSPTHLIKTRGQQVTLRCSPKSGHDTVSWYQQALGQGPQFIFQYYEEEERQRGNFPDRFSGHQFPNYSSELNVNALLLGDSALYLCASSFGQGDWSGNTIYFGEGSWLTVV.

CDR3 nucleotides: TGTGCCAGCAGTCTATCGGGGAACTTCTATGGCTACACCTTC. This gives the protein CASSLSGNFYGYTF. The gene calls are TRBV28 and TRBJ1-2; unclear D gene. In germline, CDR1 is MDHEN, CDR2 SYDVKM. V was pared by 5 bases and J by 4 bases, with 14 bases between. There are 14 residues in the CDR3.

This clone appeared once. This rearrangement joins TRBV19 to TRBJ2-4, with D possibly matching TRBD2 (7 bases). Trimming stripped 5 bases from V and 9 bases from J, with 14 bases between. Germline V CDR1 and CDR2: LNHDA, SQIVND (reference sequence). This CDR3 has 13 residues. CDR3 amino acids: CASSRGAVSIQYF. In DNA, the CDR3 is TGTGCCAGTAGTCGGGGGGCAGTTTCCATTCAGTACTTC.

The chain employs TRBV13 and TRBJ1-2; D is ambiguous. Trimming shortened V by 4 bases and J by 9 bases, and 15 bases separated the two germline ends. The CDR3 consists of 13 residues. Germline V gene data show CDR1 as PRHDT and CDR2 as FYEKMQ (reference sequence). CDR3 region: CASSSGPAESYTF. For the CDR3, the DNA is TGTGCCAGCAGCTCAGGCCCAGCGGAAAGCTACACCTTC. Full variable domain (remainder filled in from reference TRBV13 and TRBJ1-2): AAGVIQSPRHLIKEKRETATLKCYPIPRHDTVYWYQQGPGQDPQFLISFYEKMQSDKGSIPDRFSAQQFSDYHSELNMSSLELGDSALYFCASSSGPAESYTFGSGTRLTVV.

The chain carries TRBV2 and TRBJ1-1, with 9 nucleotides matching TRBD1. The CDR3 is 14 amino acids. J was trimmed by 5 bases and V by 6 bases; bases with no gene match: 7. CDR1 and CDR2 from the germline V gene are SNHLY and FYNNEI. The CDR3 spells CASSPGTGRTEAFF. The CDR3 DNA follows: TGTGCCAGCAGCCCGGGGACAGGGAGAACTGAAGCTTTCTTT.

The chain employs TRBV4-1 and TRBJ1-6, with TRBD1 matching 9 bases. J was trimmed by 7 bases and V by 4 bases; bases with no gene match: 8. The CDR3 length is 16 residues. Germline V lookup: CDR1 MGHRA, CDR2 YSYEKL. The CDR3 DNA is TGCGCCAGCAGCCGAATGGGACAGGGTGACAATTCACCCCTCCACTTT. It encodes CASSRMGQGDNSPLHF.

The gene calls are TRBV11-2 and TRBJ2-5; TRBD2 agrees at 12 bases. The junction had 6 bases not matched to a gene; V was cut back by 5 bases and J by 5 bases. The CDR3 sequence is 15 residues long. Germline CDR1 is SGHAT and CDR2 is FQNNGV. The CDR3 nucleotides read TGTGCCAGCAGCCTAGGGACTAGCGGGTGGGAGACCCAGTACTTC. Residues: CASSLGTSGWETQYF.

Worth noting for this clone: Other DNA sequences in this sample translate to the same CDR3. V usage is TRBV19 and J usage is TRBJ1-1; no reliable D call. The germline gives CDR1 LNHDA, CDR2 SQIVND (reference sequence). CDR3 size: 13 residues. Trimming took off 3 bases at V and 2 bases at J, with 7 bases between the two ends. As DNA, the CDR3 is TGTGCCAGTAGTATTTCTGTAAACACTGAAGCTTTCTTT. Its protein is CASSISVNTEAFF. Combining the CDR3 with reference TRBV19 and TRBJ1-1 gives the whole variable domain DGGITQSPKYLFRKEGQNVTLSCEQNLNHDAMYWYRQDPGQGLRLIYYSQIVNDFQKGDIAEGYSVSREKKESFPLTVTSAQKNPTAFYLCASSISVNTEAFFGQGTRLTVV.